This T cell receptor beta chain was captured in a study of T cell responses to AZD1222 COVID-19 vaccine. The study, taken as a whole, reports: In a largely white British group with more females than males, clonal diversity was possibly underestimated.

This clone was found once. As yet, its antigen is unknown. Only in-frame clones appear in the TCRdb table, and some are missing; sequencing was by immunoSEQ multiplex PCR. The sample includes about 110,000 clones, roughly 85% of them seen just once. This clonotype originated in an adult who received the AZD1222 COVID-19 vaccine. Sequences were derived from peripheral blood, sampled 28 days after the second AZD1222 dose.

The CDR3 nucleotides read TGTGCCAGCAGCTTGTTTGGGACTAATGAAAAACTGTTTTTT. Amino acid sequence: CASSLFGTNEKLFF. This chain connects TRBV5-4 to TRBJ1-4; no clear D. The CDR3 covers 14 residues. Germline CDR1 and CDR2: SGHNT and YYREEE (reference sequence). V lost 1 base, J lost 2 bases, and 6 bases lay in between.